These 14 T cell receptor beta chains were all obtained from the same sample, sequenced in a study of shared clonotypes between healthy human individuals. Sequencing used immunoSEQ multiplex PCR; TCRdb keeps in-frame clones, though not all of them. Found here are approximately 980,000 clones, approximately 80% of them singletons; the top ten hold approximately 1.5%. The sequencing sample was made of memory CD4+ T cells sorted from blood. Subset given: CD45RA-negative fraction. The receptor set was obtained from a man younger than 35 in good health.

The chain carries TRBV7-2 and TRBJ2-7; D is unresolved. V was trimmed by 1 base and J by 5 bases, leaving 9 bases between them. Germline CDR1 SGHTA, CDR2 FQGNSA. The CDR3 is made up of 13 amino acids. The CDR3 here is CASSLDPGNEQYF. In DNA, the CDR3 is TGTGCCAGCAGCTTAGATCCGGGTAACGAGCAGTACTTC.

The chain uses TRBV7-9 and TRBJ1-1; D gene uncertain. The V end was cut by 3 bases, the J end by 6 bases, with 8 bases between. This CDR3 contains 12 residues. Germline CDR1 is SEHNR and CDR2 is FQNEAQ (reference sequence). The CDR3 loop is CASSFKGSEAFF. The DNA for the CDR3 is TGTGCCAGCAGCTTTAAAGGGTCTGAAGCTTTCTTT.

The genes are TRBV5-1 and TRBJ2-7; 7 bases align to TRBD1. V shed 7 bases, J shed 0 bases, and the junction held 10 bases outside the gene matches. The CDR3 spans 15 residues. Germline V gives CDR1 SGHRS, CDR2 YFSETQ. CDR3 protein: CASGPRQGSSYEQYF. The CDR3 nucleotides are TGCGCCAGCGGTCCGCGACAGGGTAGCTCCTACGAGCAGTACTTC.

The V gene is TRBV30, the J gene TRBJ2-4, with D perhaps TRBD2 (5 bases). This CDR3 has 13 residues. Trimming took off 2 bases at V and 8 bases at J, with 13 bases between the two ends. In germline, CDR1 is GTSNPN, CDR2 SVGIG (reference sequence). The CDR3 loop reads CAWSPGMSDIQYF. CDR3 DNA sequence: TGTGCCTGGAGTCCCGGGATGTCGGACATTCAGTACTTC.

V gene TRBV10-2 combines with J gene TRBJ2-3; 10 positions match TRBD2. The CDR3 extends over 16 amino acids. Trimming removed 8 bases from V and 2 bases from J; junction bases left unmatched: 10. Germline V CDR1 and CDR2: WSHSY, SAAADI. The DNA for the CDR3 is TGCGCCAGCCGTAGTATAGCGGGAGGATACACAGATACGCAGTATTTT. It codes for CASRSIAGGYTDTQYF.

The chain recombines TRBV9 with TRBJ2-3; the D gene could be TRBD1 or TRBD2 (5 bases each). This CDR3 contains 16 residues. V dropped 4 bases and J dropped 2 bases, with 17 bases sitting between them. Per the germline V gene, CDR1 is SGDLS and CDR2 is YYNGEE. The CDR3 reads CASSPMLTGPTDTQYF. The CDR3 region has the DNA TGTGCCAGCAGCCCCATGCTTACGGGGCCCACAGATACGCAGTATTTT.

This chain joins TRBV30 and TRBJ2-5, with 7 nucleotides matching TRBD2. CDR3 length: 15 residues. From germline, CDR1 is GTSNPN and CDR2 SVGIG (reference sequence). J gave up 1 base and V 2 bases, and 7 bases lay outside the gene matches. DNA of the CDR3: TGTGCCTGGAGTCGGGCTAGCGGAGCCCAAGAGACCCAGTACTTC. It encodes CAWSRASGAQETQYF.

The chain uses TRBV7-9 and TRBJ1-2; D is unclear. The CDR3 is 13 amino acids. Trimming cost V 2 bases and J 6 bases, with 10 bases left between them. From germline, CDR1 is SEHNR and CDR2 FQNEAQ (reference sequence). CDR3 in DNA: TGTGCCAGCAGCTTAAACCCGAAAGATGGCTACACCTTC. It translates to CASSLNPKDGYTF.

The V call is TRBV19, the J call TRBJ1-2; D ambiguous. This CDR3 has 9 residues. The V gene's germline CDR1 is LNHDA and CDR2 SQIVND (reference sequence). This chain's CDR3 is CTSSTGYTF. The CDR3 region has the DNA TGTACCTCTTCCACGGGCTACACCTTC.

This sequence joins TRBV7-2 and TRBJ2-1, with TRBD1 identical over 8 bases. The CDR3 loop spans 15 amino acids. The V and J ends lost 3 bases and 7 bases, in that order; junction bases with no gene match: 8. Germline CDR1 SGHTA, CDR2 FQGNSA. DNA of the CDR3: TGTGCCAGCAGCTTTGGGGGGACAGGAGCGAATGAGCAGTTCTTC. Its translation is CASSFGGTGANEQFF.

Note on this clone: At the DNA level, this CDR3 is encoded by other sequences in the same sample as well. The chain is built from TRBV5-1 and TRBJ2-5, with D possibly matching TRBD2 (6 bases). The CDR3 runs 16 residues. V lost 4 bases to trimming and J lost 1 base, with 17 bases between them. Germline V lookup: CDR1 SGHRS, CDR2 YFSETQ. CDR3 nucleotide sequence: TGCGCCAGCAGCCTGGGAGGAGTAGCGGCCCAAGAGACCCAGTACTTC. Translation: CASSLGGVAAQETQYF.

The gene calls are TRBV2 and TRBJ1-6; D might be TRBD1 (6 bases). Germline-derived CDR1 and CDR2 are SNHLY and FYNNEI. There are 16 residues in the CDR3. Trimming cost V 4 bases and J 2 bases, with 12 bases left between them. CDR3 in DNA: TGTGCCAGCAGTGCCCAGGGGAAGCCCTATAATTCACCCCTCCACTTT. The encoded protein is CASSAQGKPYNSPLHF.

The genes are TRBV14 and TRBJ2-7, with D tentatively TRBD1 (6 bases). This CDR3 spans 13 amino acids. V shed 6 bases and J shed 9 bases, with 18 bases lying between them. Germline CDR1 and CDR2: SGHDN and FVKESK. The CDR3 reads CASSDETGIRQYF. In DNA form, the CDR3 reads TGTGCCAGCAGTGACGAAACAGGGATCCGGCAGTACTTC.

This clone was observed a handful of times. The chain joins TRBV25-1 to TRBJ1-1; 8 bases are shared with TRBD1. This CDR3 has 13 amino acids. V shed 8 bases and J 0 bases; nucleotides not matched to a gene: 2. Germline loops: CDR1 MGHDK, CDR2 SYGVNS. CDR3 in DNA: TGTGCCAGCTGGACAGGGATGAACACTGAAGCTTTCTTT. It encodes CASWTGMNTEAFF.